These T cell receptor beta chains were read from a single sample in a study of lymphopenia after photon versus proton radiotherapy. Using immunoSEQ multiplex PCR, the repertoire was profiled, and TCRdb retains in-frame clones only, with some absent. The sample consists of approximately 22,000 clones, around 85% of them appearing once. The input for sequencing was peripheral blood, taken from a patient treated with photon-based radiotherapy. These TCRs come from a man in his sixties with pancreatic cancer. CDR3s leave out the opening cysteine and the closing phenylalanine or tryptophan. Fields, in order: CDR3 length, V gene, J gene, clone size, CDR3 protein. Clone size is stated in some rows and not others, as once, few, many or a class when expanded.

14	TRBV14	TRBJ2-1	.	ASSQQRIPRGNEQF
10	TRBV30	TRBJ1-1	once	AWTPLNTEAF
11	TRBV11-2	TRBJ1-3	.	ASSSDQGNTIY
13	TRBV7-9	TRBJ2-7	once	ASSPRLQGVYEQY
10	TRBV30	TRBJ2-5	.	AWSIGKETQY
12	TRBV7-8	TRBJ1-1	.	ASSLLGEDTEAF
14	TRBV4-3	TRBJ2-3	once	ASSQVGRGGVDTQY
12	TRBV6-5	TRBJ1-2	.	ASSIGGQLYGYT
13	TRBV5-4	TRBJ2-2	.	ASSLEFGQSGELF
13	TRBV18	TRBJ2-1	.	ASSATADSYNEQF
11	TRBV6-5	TRBJ2-3	.	ASSDRGTDTQY
14	TRBV7-9	TRBJ2-2	.	ASSPGAGFYTGELF
13	TRBV30	TRBJ1-4	.	AWSGTGVLVEKLF
10	TRBV30	TRBJ1-1	.	AWTRTGSEAF
12	TRBV14	TRBJ2-7	.	ASSQDLRTYEQY
13	TRBV4-1	TRBJ1-1	.	ASSQAPGQGLEAF
12	TRBV5-4	TRBJ2-7	.	ASSPYQGYYEQY
12	TRBV11-3	TRBJ1-2	.	ASSSTGDDYGYT
11	TRBV7-2	TRBJ1-1	.	ASSWQGYTEAF
12	TRBV11-2	TRBJ2-4	.	ASSLDRAKNIQY
14	TRBV18	TRBJ1-6	few	ASRDVNLRVNSPLH
12	TRBV13	.	.	ASSPGYFGYEQY
12	TRBV5-1	TRBJ1-1	once	ASSINQGLYEAF
13	TRBV6-5	TRBJ1-5	few	ASSPGHGGNQPQH
15	TRBV5-8	TRBJ2-3	.	ASSLGHRTSGTDTQY
11	TRBV5-6	TRBJ1-1	few	ASSLRVGPEAF
14	TRBV5-1	TRBJ2-3	.	ASSFGLAGDTDTQY
11	TRBV19	TRBJ2-7	few	ASSSGGSYEQY
14	TRBV4-1	TRBJ2-2	.	ASSQIILSGTGELF
12	TRBV7-6	TRBJ1-2	.	ASSLGTELYGYT
10	TRBV6-6	TRBJ2-7	once	ASSLRLDEQY
13	TRBV30	TRBJ1-2	.	AWSRDSPIWYGYT
13	TRBV6-1	TRBJ2-3	.	ASSEASGGPDTQY
12	TRBV4-3	TRBJ1-1	.	ASSQDTRRAEAF
11	TRBV30	TRBJ2-3	once	AWGRGGPDTQY
11	TRBV7-9	TRBJ1-1	.	ASSQGQNTEAF
13	TRBV6-1	TRBJ2-7	.	ASSESWGLSYEQY
12	TRBV7-9	TRBJ2-3	once	ASSLGLAGDTQY
12	TRBV5-1	TRBJ1-1	once	ASSWARGLTEAF
15	TRBV11-2	TRBJ2-4	once	ASSPGTSGGAKNIQY
9	TRBV20-1	TRBJ2-1	.	SAQLAREQF
12	TRBV5-1	TRBJ1-4	few	ASSPAGLGEKLF
11	TRBV10-3	TRBJ2-1	.	AISQFHNNEQF
10	TRBV5-1	TRBJ1-1	.	ASSSQGTEAF
13	TRBV7-2	TRBJ1-2	.	ASSLADRSNYGYT